This TCR beta chain comes out of a study of blood T cell repertoires in COVID-19. Study context: Cohort 3 donors counted as recovered after two negative PCRs, clearance, or resolved symptoms. There were acute and convalescent COVID-19 samples, and they came from the United States, Italy and Spain.

Germline CDR1 is KGHDR and CDR2 is SFDVKD. J was trimmed by 5 bases and V by 2 bases; bases with no gene match: 5. CDR3 size: 16 residues. This clone was detected once. Assay: immunoSEQ multiplex PCR; the TCRdb copy retains only in-frame clones and omits some. The repertoire holds approximately 150,000 clones, with 84% as singletons. The sample consisted of PBMCs or T cells enriched from blood (not recorded which). V gene TRBV24-1 combines with J gene TRBJ2-5, with 12 positions matching TRBD2. This TCR came from a man between 50 and 59 years old in a cohort exposed to, infected with or recovered from COVID-19 (not recorded which). CDR3 amino acids: CATSDSSGRAVETQYF. The CDR3 region has the DNA TGTGCCACCAGTGATTCTAGCGGGAGGGCCGTGGAGACCCAGTACTTC.